This is a list of T cell receptor beta chains from one sample in a study of technical replicates of blood from several donors. Clones were sequenced by immunoSEQ multiplex PCR, and TCRdb holds only the in-frame ones, with some missing. The sample records about 73,000 clones, 93% being singletons. What was sequenced was T cells isolated from PBMCs. The source is a human donor in good health. Both conserved end residues are part of each CDR3. The order of the fields is D gene, J gene, V gene, clone size, CDR3 protein, CDR3 DNA. D genes are given only for firm matches. Some rows mark clone size as missing; the rest say once, few, many or name a class of expanded clone.

>TRBD1|TRBJ1-1|TRBV4-1|.
CASSHSGGLNTEAFF
TGCGCCAGCAGTCATTCAGGGGGACTGAACACTGAAGCTTTCTTT
>.|TRBJ2-7|TRBV10-2|once
CASLGPTSYEQYF
TGCGCCAGCTTGGGGCCCACCTCCTACGAGCAGTACTTC
>.|TRBJ1-5|TRBV6-5|.
CASRISVGVNQPQHF
TGTGCCAGCCGGATCTCGGTCGGGGTAAATCAGCCCCAGCATTTT
>.|TRBJ2-7|TRBV7-2|.
CASSLAPFLAAGFEQYF
TGTGCCAGCAGCTTAGCCCCTTTTCTGGCGGCTGGGTTCGAGCAGTACTTC
>TRBD1|TRBJ1-2|TRBV25-1|once
CASSVRDRGANYGYTF
TGTGCCAGCAGTGTTCGGGACAGGGGAGCTAACTATGGCTACACCTTC
>TRBD2|TRBJ2-1|TRBV7-6|.
CASSFGLAGENEQFF
TGTGCCAGCAGCTTCGGACTAGCGGGGGAGAATGAGCAGTTCTTC
>.|TRBJ2-1|TRBV5-1|.
CASSSPGTHNEQFF
TGCGCCAGCAGCTCGCCCGGGACTCACAATGAGCAGTTCTTC
>TRBD1|TRBJ2-3|TRBV5-1|.
CASSWTGGLADTQYF
TGCGCCAGCAGCTGGACAGGGGGTTTGGCAGATACGCAGTATTTT
>.|TRBJ1-1|TRBV28|.
CASSLFGGSTEAFF
TGTGCCAGCAGTTTATTTGGGGGCTCCACTGAAGCTTTCTTT
>TRBD1|TRBJ1-4|TRBV7-9|.
CASSLQGAFHEKLFF
TGTGCCAGCAGCCTCCAGGGGGCCTTCCATGAAAAACTGTTTTTT
>.|TRBJ1-1|TRBV9|.
CASSAEHPFTEAFF
TGTGCCAGCAGCGCCGAGCACCCGTTCACTGAAGCTTTCTTT
>TRBD1|TRBJ1-6|TRBV30|.
CAWSQQGALGSPLHF
TGTGCCTGGAGTCAACAGGGGGCCTTGGGCTCACCCCTCCACTTT
>.|TRBJ1-3|TRBV5-6|.
CASRRGSGNTIYF
TGTGCCAGCAGGAGGGGGTCTGGAAACACCATATATTTT
>.|TRBJ2-1|TRBV4-1|.
CASSQEPDYNEQFF
TGCGCCAGCAGCCAAGAACCAGACTACAATGAGCAGTTCTTC
>.|TRBJ2-7|TRBV7-9|.
CASSLEAPGEQYF
TGTGCCAGCAGCCTCGAGGCCCCCGGAGAGCAGTACTTC
>.|TRBJ2-7|TRBV5-5|few
CASSLRQGSYEQYF
TGTGCCAGCAGCTTGCGGCAGGGCTCCTACGAGCAGTACTTC
>.|TRBJ2-7|TRBV10-1|.
CASSEWPAETYEQYF
TGCGCCAGCAGTGAGTGGCCAGCGGAGACCTACGAGCAGTACTTC
>TRBD2|TRBJ2-3|TRBV4-2|once
CASSQDRLAGGIDTQYF
TGTGCCAGCAGCCAAGATCGACTAGCGGGAGGGATAGATACGCAGTATTTT
>TRBD1|TRBJ2-5|TRBV25-1|.
CASSPGQGWSETQYF
TGTGCCAGCAGTCCGGGACAGGGATGGTCAGAGACCCAGTACTTC
>.|TRBJ2-7|TRBV5-1|.
CASSSSGTPLRPYEQYF
TGCGCCAGCAGCTCATCCGGGACACCACTGAGACCCTACGAGCAGTACTTC
>.|TRBJ2-7|TRBV18|.
CASSPIQGGHYEQYF
TGTGCCAGCTCACCAATCCAGGGAGGCCACTACGAGCAGTACTTC
>.|TRBJ2-2|TRBV2|.
CASSEVAGATGELFF
TGTGCCAGCAGTGAAGTAGCAGGGGCCACCGGGGAGCTGTTTTTT
>.|TRBJ1-1|TRBV5-4|.
CASSLLQNPNTEAFF
TGTGCCAGCAGCTTGCTCCAGAATCCGAACACTGAAGCTTTCTTT
>.|TRBJ1-1|TRBV5-1|once
CASSLGGGSTEAFF
TGCGCCAGCAGCTTGGGCGGGGGTTCAACTGAAGCTTTCTTT
>TRBD1|TRBJ2-1|TRBV11-2|.
CASSTDRASEQFF
TGTGCCAGCAGCACGGACAGGGCCTCGGAGCAGTTCTTC
>TRBD1|TRBJ2-7|TRBV5-6|.
CASSQDRRSMYEQYF
TGTGCCAGCAGCCAGGACAGGCGCTCTATGTACGAGCAGTACTTC
>.|TRBJ2-5|TRBV19|.
CASSSGRVETQYF
TGTGCCAGTAGTTCGGGCAGGGTTGAGACCCAGTACTTC
>.|TRBJ2-7|TRBV5-4|.
CASSFGTSYEQYF
TGTGCCAGCAGCTTCGGGACATCTTACGAGCAGTACTTC
>TRBD1|TRBJ1-6|TRBV30|.
CAWSEGQGTSPLHF
TGTGCCTGGAGTGAGGGACAGGGGACTTCACCCCTCCACTTT
>.|TRBJ1-2|TRBV28|.
CASSTGDLNYGYTF
TGTGCCAGCAGTACCGGGGATCTTAACTATGGCTACACCTTC
>.|TRBJ1-1|TRBV9|.
CASSVAQTMNTEAFF
TGTGCCAGCAGCGTAGCTCAAACTATGAACACTGAAGCTTTCTTT
>.|TRBJ2-2|TRBV19|once
CASSFLGTGELFF
TGTGCCAGTAGTTTCCTAGGAACCGGGGAGCTGTTTTTT
>.|TRBJ2-2|TRBV2|once
CASSERYWGERRTGELFF
TGTGCCAGCAGTGAACGGTATTGGGGCGAAAGGAGAACCGGGGAGCTGTTTTTT
>.|TRBJ2-7|TRBV6-5|.
CASSYSGLGPYEQYF
TGTGCCAGCAGTTACTCGGGACTCGGACCCTACGAGCAGTACTTC
>.|TRBJ2-3|TRBV5-1|.
CASTSSAGVDTQYF
TGCGCCAGCACCTCATCGGCAGGGGTAGATACGCAGTATTTT
>TRBD1|TRBJ2-7|TRBV4-2|.
CASSPLTTRTGKNEQYF
TGTGCCAGCAGCCCCCTAACTACCAGGACAGGGAAGAACGAGCAGTACTTC
>TRBD1|TRBJ1-2|TRBV5-1|.
CASSRGTGNGYTF
TGCGCCAGCAGCCGAGGGACAGGGAATGGCTACACCTTC
>.|TRBJ2-3|TRBV10-2|.
CASSEAEDTQYF
TGCGCCAGCAGTGAAGCGGAAGATACGCAGTATTTT
>TRBD2|TRBJ2-3|TRBV19|.
CASSIRSRGGGYADTQYF
TGTGCCAGTAGTATCCGCTCTCGGGGCGGGGGGTACGCAGATACGCAGTATTTT
>.|TRBJ1-1|TRBV2|.
CASSGSGRVDTEAFF
TGTGCCAGCAGTGGGTCTGGCAGGGTGGACACTGAAGCTTTCTTT
>.|TRBJ2-5|TRBV5-6|.
CASSLGLGRGEETQYF
TGTGCCAGCAGCTTAGGGCTGGGCAGGGGGGAAGAGACCCAGTACTTC
>TRBD1|TRBJ2-1|TRBV4-2|.
CASSQNRDRYNEQFF
TGTGCCAGCAGCCAAAACCGGGACAGATACAATGAGCAGTTCTTC
>TRBD1|TRBJ1-2|TRBV4-1|.
CASSYGQGATYGYTF
TGCGCCAGCAGCTACGGACAGGGGGCGACCTATGGCTACACCTTC
>TRBD2|TRBJ2-3|TRBV5-1|.
CASSSLAGGGTDTQYF
TGCGCCAGCAGCTCCTTAGCGGGAGGGGGCACAGATACGCAGTATTTT
>.|TRBJ2-2|TRBV28|.
CASSLKRENLPAGELFF
TGTGCCAGCAGTTTGAAGAGGGAGAATTTGCCTGCCGGGGAGCTGTTTTTT
>.|TRBJ2-7|TRBV14|.
CASSTSNPTSYEQYF
TGTGCCAGCAGCACTAGTAACCCAACCTCCTACGAGCAGTACTTC
>TRBD1|TRBJ1-4|TRBV4-2|.
CASSQGQGNEKLFF
TGTGCCAGCAGCCAAGGACAGGGGAATGAAAAACTGTTTTTT
>.|TRBJ1-6|TRBV10-2|.
CASSESAWSSYNSPLHF
TGCGCCAGCAGTGAGTCGGCGTGGAGCTCCTATAATTCACCCCTCCACTTT
>TRBD1|TRBJ2-2|TRBV6-5|.
CASADGQGSGELFF
TGTGCCAGCGCCGACGGACAGGGATCCGGGGAGCTGTTTTTT
>.|TRBJ2-7|TRBV18|few
CASSPDRSEQYF
TGTGCCAGCTCACCCGACAGGTCCGAGCAGTACTTC
>TRBD1|TRBJ2-7|TRBV2|.
CASSGRDRVNEQYF
TGTGCCAGCAGTGGCCGGGACAGGGTTAACGAGCAGTACTTC
>.|TRBJ1-5|TRBV4-1|.
CASSQDMGGQQPQHF
TGCGCCAGCAGCCAAGATATGGGTGGGCAGCAGCCCCAGCATTTT
>.|TRBJ2-3|TRBV27|.
CASSKLTATSTDTQYF
TGTGCCAGCAGTAAATTGACAGCTACTAGCACAGATACGCAGTATTTT
>.|TRBJ2-1|TRBV7-3|.
CASSHGVTTRGRGNEQFF
TGTGCCAGCAGCCACGGCGTAACGACTAGGGGACGTGGCAATGAGCAGTTCTTC
>.|TRBJ1-5|TRBV6-6|.
CASSYHSNQPQHF
TGTGCCAGCAGTTACCATAGCAATCAGCCCCAGCATTTT
>TRBD2|TRBJ2-7|TRBV27|.
CASSLFSGGSYEQYF
TGTGCCAGCAGTTTATTTAGCGGGGGCTCCTACGAGCAGTACTTC